This T cell receptor beta chain is from a study of blood T cell repertoires in COVID-19. Assay: immunoSEQ multiplex PCR; the TCRdb copy retains only in-frame clones and omits some. The sample carries approximately 210,000 clones, about 90% recorded once. After removal of 4 bases from V and 4 bases from J, the junction contained 0 bases not matched to a gene. The CDR3 has 13 amino acids. Germline V CDR1 and CDR2: MDHEN, SYDVKM. The sequence was collected from a middle-aged man with active or convalescent COVID-19. This chain links TRBV28 with TRBJ1-2; 10 nucleotides match TRBD1. The specimen was peripheral blood. CDR3 loop: CASSWDRGYGYTF. DNA of the CDR3: TGTGCCAGCAGTTGGGACAGGGGCTATGGCTACACCTTC.